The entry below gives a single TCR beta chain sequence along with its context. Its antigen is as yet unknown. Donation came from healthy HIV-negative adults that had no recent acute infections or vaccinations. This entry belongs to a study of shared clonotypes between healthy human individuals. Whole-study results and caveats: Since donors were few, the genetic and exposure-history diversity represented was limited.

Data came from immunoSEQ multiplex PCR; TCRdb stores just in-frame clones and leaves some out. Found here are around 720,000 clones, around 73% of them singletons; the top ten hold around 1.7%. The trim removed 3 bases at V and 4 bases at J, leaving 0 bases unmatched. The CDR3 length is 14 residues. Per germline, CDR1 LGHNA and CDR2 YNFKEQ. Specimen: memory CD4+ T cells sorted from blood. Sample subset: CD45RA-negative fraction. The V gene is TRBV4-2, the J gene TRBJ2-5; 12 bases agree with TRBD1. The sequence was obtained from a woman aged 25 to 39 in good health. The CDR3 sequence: CASSQGQGAETQYF. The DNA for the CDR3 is TGTGCCAGCAGCCAGGGACAGGGGGCAGAGACCCAGTACTTC.